This T cell receptor (beta chain) was identified in a study of cytomegalovirus exposure and HLA in healthy donors (TCRdb year 2017). Regarding the research as a whole: According to an earlier analysis of several hundred of the donors, about 180 million T cells yielded over 100 million unique TCR beta sequences and roughly 280 Gb of sequence data. Approximately 300 gigabases of sequencing data and around 90 million unique TCR sequences made up an early release that covered several hundred HLA-typed donors. An earlier analysis of several hundred of the donors applied high-throughput TCR beta sequencing to assess whether each TCR beta V gene segment acted as functional or pseudogenic. The study used immunosequencing to profile the T cell repertoires of 666 subjects and linked those repertoires to cytomegalovirus serostatus. A few DR-DQ haplotypes were treated as single units for association and clustering because of strong linkage in the cohort. Typing coverage differed by locus: A, B, C, DRB1 and DQB1 were typed in roughly 620-640 donors, DQA1 in 522, DPA1 in around 580, and DPB1 in roughly 450. All discovery cohort repertoires had been generated using a single sequencing platform. In a later analysis, previously published TCR beta repertoires from some 640 donors were re-analyzed and high-resolution HLA genotyping was added so that TCR occurrence patterns could be studied. The study aimed to test whether cataloging public T cell receptors could reveal signatures of past pathogen exposure. Genome-wide SNP genotypes for about 65% of the 666 donors were used in a later genetic analysis, which treated that subset as a discovery cohort. In the later analysis, no new phenotypic data were used to find candidate immune exposures; instead, reliance was placed on TCR beta sequences and their occurrence across donors. Donor age, sex, ethnicity and CMV serostatus were compiled together with the repertoire data. Across some 400 genotyped donors of the cohort, an average of roughly 230,000 unique TCR beta nucleotide sequences per donor were sequenced, and 15% to 20% of those sequences were non-productive. Class I and class II HLA loci were covered by the typing at four-digit resolution. Of the approximately 400 genotyped donors, over 65% fell in the genetic ancestry cluster associated with self-reported Caucasian donors. A separate validation cohort of more than 100 different subjects was used in addition to the approximately 610-subject first cohort. The study combined high-throughput TCR immunosequencing, statistical association of individual TCRs with disease status, and machine learning to predict cytomegalovirus infection status. Overall study outcomes, separate from this receptor: A cluster of highly shared sequence variants was judged likely to be a technical artifact of the sequencing pipeline. Over 15 rarely observed V segments, including chromosome 9 orphons, were excluded from the earlier analysis of just under 600 of the donors because counts were too low. The classifier was reported to diagnose cytomegalovirus status with high specificity and sensitivity in both the original cohort and the validation cohort. Compared with equally common non-associated chains, HLA-associated TCR beta chains in a later analysis were more clonally expanded and had lower generation probabilities. In a later analysis, most CMV-associated TCR beta chains were found to appear HLA-restricted, with HLA associations seemingly driven largely by CMV exposure. In an earlier analysis of fewer than 700 of the donors, most TCR beta V segments appeared in productive rearrangements about 90% or about 30% of the time, broadly matching IMGT annotations. A later genetic analysis reported fewer N-insertions in productive TCRs among donors in an Asian-associated ancestry cluster than the approximately 670-donor mean. A later genetic analysis associated a missense DCLRE1C variant with V-gene and J-gene trimming of TCR beta chains, and an independent cohort replicated the association. When HLA alleles, especially DR and DQ, strongly co-occurred, attributing TCR associations to individual alleles was difficult. In a later analysis, TCR association rates were found to vary across HLA loci, with the most associated TCRs seen for DRB1 alleles and the fewest for HLA-C alleles. Immune exposure information for the cohort was limited to CMV serostatus. A further reported finding was that TCR beta sequences accurately predicted the HLA-A and HLA-B alleles for most subjects in the first cohort. The cohort was sequenced for TCR beta chains only, and without alpha or paired-chain data the features that could be detected were limited. Linkage disequilibrium might explain the correlated functional status among segregating V segments, but an unknown experimental factor could not be excluded. Specific HLA alleles were associated with 15,000 to 20,000 TCR beta sequences at a false discovery rate of 0.05 in a later analysis. Because the 87-base-pair reads could not distinguish some IMGT-functional V segments, including TRBV6-2 and TRBV6-3, those segments were excluded. Because some donors lacked HLA typing at each locus, the association tests relied only on the typed subset. While some public TCRs were present in many individuals, most TCR sequences turned up only very rarely across donors. Presence/absence analyses assumed roughly uniform sequencing depth across donors, an assumption that may not hold. In the study, around 150 TCR beta chains were listed as associated with cytomegalovirus. A later analysis reported that several top co-occurrence clusters appeared linked to parvovirus B19, influenza, CMV and Epstein-Barr virus. In vitro tests confirmed that three of the cytomegalovirus-associated TCR beta chains recognize cytomegalovirus antigens. It was suggested by the authors that the approach could potentially be generalized to other disease states and immunological phenotypes.

Libraries came from the immunoSEQ multiplex PCR assay. For the multiplex PCR, a mixture combining 60 forward primers for TCR Vbeta segments and 13 reverse primers for TCR Jbeta segments was used. A multiplex PCR assay on genomic DNA amplified the CDR3 region of rearranged TCR beta genes. The amplified TCR beta libraries were sequenced on the Illumina HiSeq System as 87-base-pair reads. On the study's bioinformatics: Across the 670 or so repertoires, a later analysis counted approximately 83 million unique TCR beta chains, 8.5 million to 12 million of which were shared by at least two donors. A nearest-neighbor algorithm error-corrected the raw reads and collapsed the reads into unique sequences, merging closely related sequences to remove PCR and sequencing errors. V, D and J gene segments were assigned by aligning CDR3 sequences to IMGT reference sequences. Each retained sequence needed at least a six-nucleotide match to both a V gene segment and a J gene segment. Rearrangements were classified as productive when the CDR3 lacked stop codons and remained in frame with V and J, and all other rearrangements were classified as non-productive. Following IMGT convention, CDR3 was defined as the stretch from the second conserved V-encoded cysteine up to the conserved J-encoded phenylalanine. Sequences without an unambiguous match to a single V gene segment were excluded from the earlier analysis of approximately 600 of the donors. In an earlier analysis of about 590 of the donors, a V segment was called functional when productive rearrangements were above 56.7%, and segregating when the standard deviation between donors exceeded 5%. A statistical classification framework was built for diagnosing cytomegalovirus status from the catalog of TCR beta chain sequences. V and J gene assignment, in a later analysis, came from comparing TCR nucleotide sequences with IMGT/GENE-DB human TR gene sequences. In a later analysis, CDR3 sequences and most-parsimonious VDJ recombination scenarios were assigned using the TCRdist pipeline. In a later analysis, every TCR beta chain was defined by the combination of its CDR3 amino acid sequence and its V-gene family, and reads without a unique V-gene family were dropped. To address suspected cross-contamination and a sequencing artifact, a later analysis removed approximately 600 highly shared, low-generation-probability nucleotide sequences. For each public chain, a later analysis derived a clonal expansion index from normalized ranks of inferred template counts within each repertoire. Generation probabilities in a later analysis came from a VDJ recombination model fitted to out-of-frame rearrangements, and those results were checked against IGoR. A later analysis scored TCR-TCR, TCR-HLA and TCR-CMV co-occurrence with hypergeometric tests, applying a repertoire-size bias correction to TCR pairs. False discovery rates were estimated in a later analysis by permuting HLA or CMV assignments 20 times. In a later analysis, co-occurring TCRs were grouped using DBSCAN, with TCRdist sequence similarity added in when clustering inside HLA-allele-positive subsets. Repertoires with fewer than 30,000 or more than 120,000 public chains, plus five repertoires with anomalous nucleotide sharing, were excluded from co-occurrence clustering. TCRdb took this table from immuneACCESS and kept in-frame rearrangements with V and J called. Such tables lack part of the clones; where checked against another copy, unresolved V genes explain under half of the gap, and the rest is unexplained. The V and J calls and clone size are taken from that table; D and trimming were inferred from the DNA. In all, the sample holds 100,000 to 150,000 clones, and 80% of those were seen once. 1% of the sample belongs to the ten largest clones.

CDR1 and CDR2, per the germline V gene, are MGHRA and YSYEKL. V loses 3 bases of germline sequence and J loses 7 bases, and the interval between the two ends is 8 bases. The CDR3 runs 12 amino acids, cysteine and phenylalanine included. Just CDR3 DNA is preserved here, 36 bases in frame from base 1. In the case of this clone: Its antigen specificity is not known. No base-level quality is on record; no much larger clone is a single base apart.

In total, approximately 700 healthy bone marrow donors made up the cohort. At the time of sampling, all cohort members were nominally healthy, though unrecorded immune exposures were likely present. The donor was CMV seronegative and belonged to the group of 320 or so seronegative cohort members. Each donor provided a peripheral blood sample, and peripheral blood mononuclear cells were used for TCR beta sequencing. The Qiagen DNeasy Blood Extraction Kit was used to extract genomic DNA from the blood cell samples. This TCR came from a man aged 35-49 years in good health and CMV-seronegative. The rearranged chain carries TRBV4-1 and TRBJ2-3; too little of a D gene remains to name it. Sequenced material: PBMCs. The nucleotide sequence is TGCGCCAGCAGCCACGAGTTGAATACGCAGTATTTT. Its protein reads: CASSHELNTQYF.